This T cell receptor (beta chain) was identified during a study of blood T cells in healthy people across ages. Comments on this clonotype: No antigen is known for it.

With a J-beta primer mix and a sample-barcoded 5' primer, a second PCR ran roughly 6 to 12 cycles. In TCRdb, the 5' RACE reads were re-called with MiXCR into one record per CDR3 protein. The sample has about 930,000 distinct CDR3 sequences, almost 30% seen once. General study points: The long-lived group displayed more naive CD4+ cells, plus higher diversity, than the aged donors did.

CDR3 length: 18 amino acids. From germline, CDR1 is LGHDT and CDR2 YNNKEL (reference sequence). The V gene end was trimmed by 1 base and the J gene end by 0 bases; junction bases not matched to a gene: 7. The sample was also reused in another study, on T cells of mothers and their children. That work adds: Related mother-child pairs shared marginally more repertoire than unrelated pairs, though not significantly.

The chain recombines TRBV3-1 with TRBJ2-1; 9 bases agree with TRBD2. The material sequenced was blood. The source is a woman aged 40 to 50 in good health. For the CDR3, the DNA is TGTGCCAGCAGCCAAGCGAGCGGGGGGTCCCGCTCCTACAATGAGCAGTTCTTC. As protein: CASSQASGGSRSYNEQFF.